The next 13 T cell receptor beta chains were all read from a single sample in a study of neoadjuvant nivolumab and ipilimumab in lung cancer (dated by TCRdb to the early 2020s). The library relied on the immunoSEQ multiplex PCR assay. Not all clones reach the TCRdb copy of this immuneACCESS table, which keeps in-frame sequences only. Checked studies attribute under half of the gap to unresolved V genes and leave the rest unexplained. The sample includes 25,000 to 30,000 clones, with roughly four fifths observed a single time. The top ten clonotypes cover 7.5% to 10% of the sample. Reading the label with the study, this specimen's time point is: at surgical resection after neoadjuvant nivolumab +/- ipilimumab. Sequencing was performed on tumor tissue, taken after neoadjuvant nivolumab, alone or with ipilimumab, at or shortly before surgery. These receptors all come from an adult with non-small cell lung cancer.

The J gene is TRBJ2-4, the V gene TRBV28; maybe TRBD1 (5 bases). The CDR3 contains 18 residues. CDR1 and CDR2 (germline): MDHEN, SYDVKM. V was trimmed by 3 bases and J by 0 bases, leaving 18 bases between them. The CDR3 bases are TGTGCCAGCAGTTTGGGTTCGCGGACAATCCTAGCCAAAAACATTCAGTACTTC. Protein: CASSLGSRTILAKNIQYF.

In nucleotides, the CDR3 is TGCAGCGTTCGCGGGACAGGGAACACCGGGGAGCTGTTTTTT. This sequence encodes CSVRGTGNTGELFF. V and J are TRBV29-1 and TRBJ2-2; 8 positions match TRBD1. In germline, CDR1 is SQVTM, CDR2 ANQGSEA. The CDR3 totals 14 residues. Trimming cost V 5 bases and J 1 base; bases outside gene matches: 3.

The rearrangement links TRBV4-2 to TRBJ2-1, with D possibly TRBD2 on 6 matching bases. CDR3 length: 14 amino acids. The V gene lost 1 base and the J gene lost 8 bases, with 12 bases spanning the gap. Looked up from germline, CDR1 is LGHNA and CDR2 is YNFKEQ. The CDR3, as DNA: TGTGCCAGCAGCCAAGCGGGGGATATCGATGAGCAGTTCTTC. It encodes CASSQAGDIDEQFF.

The rearrangement uses TRBV10-2 and TRBJ2-4; no clear D gene. This CDR3 is 17 amino acids long. Germline V gene data show CDR1 as WSHSY and CDR2 as SAAADI. The V end was cut by 6 bases, the J end by 1 base, with 19 bases between. The CDR3 is CASRTPLTYGAKNIQYF. CDR3 sequence (DNA): TGCGCCAGCAGGACACCACTTACCTACGGGGCCAAAAACATTCAGTACTTC.

The V call is TRBV4-2, the J call TRBJ1-1, with D perhaps matching TRBD1 (5 bases). The CDR3 contains 15 residues. In germline, CDR1 is LGHNA, CDR2 YNFKEQ. V shed 1 base and J shed 0 bases, with 9 bases lying between them. CDR3 residues: CASSQVGTVNTEAFF. The CDR3, as DNA: TGTGCCAGCAGCCAAGTTGGGACGGTGAACACTGAAGCTTTCTTT.

Remarks on this clone: An end of the junction does not agree with germline; a read error may underlie this. V is TRBV18 and J is TRBJ2-3, with D possibly being TRBD1 (7 bases). Germline V gene data show CDR1 as KGHSH and CDR2 as LQKENI. The CDR3 covers 20 residues. This CDR3 is CASSPPSGTVMETSKDTQYF. The CDR3, as DNA: TGTGCCAGCTCACCGCCCTCCGGGACAGTAATGGAAACTAGCAAAGATACGCAGTATTTT.

CDR3 bases: TGTGCCAGCAGCTTAAGTGTTAGGGGGAACAATGAGCAGTTCTTC. Residues: CASSLSVRGNNEQFF. V gene TRBV7-9 combines with J gene TRBJ2-1, with D possibly TRBD1 on 6 matching bases. Germline CDR1 and CDR2: SEHNR and FQNEAQ (reference sequence). This CDR3 spans 15 amino acids. Trimming took 2 bases from V and 5 from J, leaving 13 bases between them.

This clone showed up just once. The rearrangement links TRBV7-9 to TRBJ2-7, with a tentative D call TRBD1 (5 bases). The V and J ends lost 7 bases and 6 bases respectively, with 22 bases between them. The CDR3 is made up of 15 amino acids. In germline, CDR1 is SEHNR, CDR2 FQNEAQ (reference sequence). CDR3 nucleotide sequence: TGTGCCAGCATCCAGGCCCAGGGTTTAAATGCCGAGCAGTACTTC. As protein: CASIQAQGLNAEQYF. The variable domain in full, completed from reference TRBV7-9 and TRBJ2-7, reads DTGVSQNPRHKITKRGQNVTFRCDPISEHNRLYWYRQTLGQGPEFLTYFQNEAQLEKSRLLSDRFSAERPKGSFSTLEIQRTEQGDSAMYLCASIQAQGLNAEQYFGPGTRLTVT.

This chain links TRBV7-9 with TRBJ1-5, with unresolved D. This CDR3 is 13 amino acids long. V lost 6 bases, J lost 7 bases, and 13 bases lay in between. CDR1 is SEHNR and CDR2 is FQNEAQ in the germline V gene (reference sequence). This CDR3 reads CASRGPGGQPQHF. The CDR3 DNA reads as TGTGCCAGCAGGGGCCCGGGCGGGCAGCCCCAGCATTTT.

Remarks on this clone: One end of the junction varies from germline; a read error may be responsible. J is TRBJ2-7 and V is TRBV6-6; 7 nucleotides line up with TRBD2. The CDR3 spans 13 residues. Germline loops: CDR1 MNHNY, CDR2 SVGAGI (reference sequence). The CDR3: CASRISTSYAQYF. The CDR3 DNA sequence: TGTGCCAGCAGAATATCGACTAGCTACGCGCAGTACTTC.

This rearrangement joins TRBV5-6 to TRBJ2-1; 12 positions match TRBD2. Per the germline V gene, CDR1 is SGHDT and CDR2 is YYEEEE. CDR3 size: 16 residues. V was clipped by 4 bases and J by 9 bases; unmatched bases: 11. CDR3 protein: CASSGASGRASFEQFF. As DNA, the CDR3 is TGTGCCAGCAGCGGGGCTAGCGGGAGGGCTTCGTTTGAGCAGTTCTTC.

The rearrangement links TRBV10-3 to TRBJ1-2, with 8 bases identical to TRBD1. Germline-derived CDR1 and CDR2 are ENHRY and SYGVKD. The CDR3 loop spans 16 amino acids. J was trimmed by 5 bases and V by 6 bases; bases with no gene match: 14. The CDR3 coding sequence is TGTGCCATCAGCCAGATCTCGGACAGGGACGGTTATGGCTACACCTTC. Amino acid sequence: CAISQISDRDGYGYTF.

This rearrangement joins TRBV5-4 to TRBJ2-4, with 7 bases aligning to TRBD1. V lost 2 bases to trimming and J lost 2 bases; unmatched junction nucleotides: 7. The CDR3 contains 16 residues. Germline loops: CDR1 SGHNT, CDR2 YYREEE (reference sequence). The CDR3 reads CASSFGDRVTKNIQYF. DNA for the CDR3: TGTGCCAGCAGCTTTGGAGACAGGGTAACCAAAAACATTCAGTACTTC.